Listed below are T cell receptor beta chains from one sample, sequenced in a study of human T cells and chemical hapten exposure. TCRdb re-called the RACE reads with MiXCR, one entry per CDR3 protein. The sample consists of just under 350,000 distinct CDR3 sequences, approximately 6.3% of them appearing once. Sequences were derived from whole blood, sampled in connection with sensitization to the hapten diphenylcyclopropenone (DPC). The receptor set was obtained from a woman in her late teens or twenties with alopecia areata. Some clones in this sample may be carry-over from other donors' samples. Each CDR3 is given with its conserved first and last residue. The order of the fields is CDR3 protein, CDR3 DNA, D gene, J gene, V gene, clone size. The D gene is left open where the match is weak. Clone size is shown for a subset of rows, as once, few, many or a class of expanded clone.

cdr3_aa: CATVGTRYGYTF; cdr3_nt: TGTGCCACCGTTGGGACGCGTTATGGCTACACCTTC; d_call: NA; j_call: TRBJ1-2; v_call: TRBV24-1; clone_size: NA
cdr3_aa: CASSQGQGATYEQYF; cdr3_nt: TGTGCCAGCTCACAAGGACAGGGGGCAACCTACGAGCAGTACTTC; d_call: TRBD1; j_call: TRBJ2-7; v_call: TRBV18; clone_size: many
cdr3_aa: CASSPAAGQETQYF; cdr3_nt: TGCGCCAGCAGCCCCGCTGCGGGACAAGAGACCCAGTACTTC; d_call: NA; j_call: TRBJ2-5; v_call: TRBV5-1; clone_size: many
cdr3_aa: CASSQAWGGRDRGSEAFF; cdr3_nt: TGCGCCAGCAGCCAGGCGTGGGGGGGGCGCGATCGGGGCAGTGAAGCTTTCTTT; d_call: NA; j_call: TRBJ1-1; v_call: TRBV4-3; clone_size: NA
cdr3_aa: CASRGVTGGAYEQYF; cdr3_nt: TGCGCCAGCAGGGGCGTGACAGGGGGTGCCTACGAGCAGTACTTC; d_call: TRBD1; j_call: TRBJ2-7; v_call: TRBV10-2; clone_size: few
cdr3_aa: CASSFAASGGQFF; cdr3_nt: TGTGCCAGCAGCTTTGCAGCTAGCGGTGGGCAGTTCTTC; d_call: TRBD2; j_call: TRBJ2-1; v_call: TRBV28; clone_size: many
cdr3_aa: CASGLDLTQYF; cdr3_nt: TGTGCTAGTGGTTTGGACCTGACGCAGTATTTT; d_call: NA; j_call: TRBJ2-3; v_call: TRBV12-5; clone_size: few
cdr3_aa: CASRQGVDEQYF; cdr3_nt: TGTGCCAGCAGACAGGGGGTTGACGAGCAGTACTTC; d_call: TRBD1; j_call: TRBJ2-7; v_call: TRBV2; clone_size: many
cdr3_aa: CASRKRGENTEAFF; cdr3_nt: TGTGCCAGCAGAAAGAGGGGGGAGAACACTGAAGCTTTCTTT; d_call: NA; j_call: TRBJ1-1; v_call: TRBV6-5; clone_size: few
cdr3_aa: CASSTLRGSSYNEQFF; cdr3_nt: TGTGCCAGCAGTACCCTCCGGGGGAGCTCCTACAATGAGCAGTTCTTC; d_call: NA; j_call: TRBJ2-1; v_call: TRBV6-2/TRBV6-3; clone_size: few
cdr3_aa: CASSTGGNEQFF; cdr3_nt: TGTGCCAGCAGCACGGGAGGCAATGAGCAGTTCTTC; d_call: TRBD2; j_call: TRBJ2-1; v_call: TRBV3-1; clone_size: NA
cdr3_aa: CASSAGTGRWASGEEQYF; cdr3_nt: TGCGCCAGCAGCGCCGGGACAGGGCGATGGGCTAGCGGGGAAGAGCAGTACTTC; d_call: NA; j_call: TRBJ2-7; v_call: TRBV5-1; clone_size: few
cdr3_aa: CASSLDAYQETQYF; cdr3_nt: TGTGCCAGCAGCTTAGATGCGTACCAAGAGACCCAGTACTTC; d_call: NA; j_call: TRBJ2-5; v_call: TRBV11-2; clone_size: NA
cdr3_aa: CASSSRLDGSNQPQHF; cdr3_nt: TGTGCCAGCAGTTCCCGCCTTGACGGTAGCAATCAGCCCCAGCATTTT; d_call: NA; j_call: TRBJ1-5; v_call: TRBV27; clone_size: few
cdr3_aa: CASRTSGGPTDTQYF; cdr3_nt: TGTGCCAGCCGGACTAGCGGGGGACCCACAGATACGCAGTATTTT; d_call: TRBD2; j_call: TRBJ2-3; v_call: TRBV27; clone_size: NA
cdr3_aa: CASSYGAENQPQHF; cdr3_nt: TGTGCCAGCAGTTACGGGGCAGAAAATCAGCCCCAGCATTTT; d_call: NA; j_call: TRBJ1-5; v_call: TRBV6-2/TRBV6-3; clone_size: many
cdr3_aa: CASSSRGSGTDTQYF; cdr3_nt: TGTGCCAGCAGCTCCAGGGGGTCGGGCACAGATACGCAGTATTTT; d_call: TRBD1; j_call: TRBJ2-3; v_call: TRBV5-4; clone_size: NA
cdr3_aa: CASREDRGTEAFF; cdr3_nt: TGTGCCAGCAGGGAGGACAGGGGCACTGAAGCTTTCTTT; d_call: TRBD1; j_call: TRBJ1-1; v_call: TRBV2; clone_size: many